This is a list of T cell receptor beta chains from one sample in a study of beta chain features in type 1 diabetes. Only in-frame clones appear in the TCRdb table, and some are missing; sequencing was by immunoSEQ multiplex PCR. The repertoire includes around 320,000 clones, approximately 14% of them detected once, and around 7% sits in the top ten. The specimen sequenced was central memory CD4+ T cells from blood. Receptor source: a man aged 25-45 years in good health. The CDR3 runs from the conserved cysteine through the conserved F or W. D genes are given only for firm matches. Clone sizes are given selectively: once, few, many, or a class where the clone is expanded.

CDR3 DNA: TGTGCCAGCAGCCAAGATCTGGGCGGGGACTCTGGAAACACCATATATTTT; CDR3 protein: CASSQDLGGDSGNTIYF; clone size: few; J gene: TRBJ1-3; CDR3 length: 17; D gene: NA; V gene: TRBV4-2
CDR3 DNA: TGTGCCAGCAGCGTAAGGAGCCAAGAGACCCAGTACTTC; CDR3 protein: CASSVRSQETQYF; clone size: few; J gene: TRBJ2-5; CDR3 length: 13; D gene: NA; V gene: TRBV21-1
CDR3 DNA: TGTGCCAGCAGCTTAGGGACAGACACAGATACGCAGTATTTT; CDR3 protein: CASSLGTDTDTQYF; clone size: NA; J gene: TRBJ2-3; CDR3 length: 14; D gene: NA; V gene: TRBV11-2
CDR3 DNA: TGTGCCAGCAGCCCCCGCAGGACAGCTTACAATGAGCAGTTCTTC; CDR3 protein: CASSPRRTAYNEQFF; clone size: NA; J gene: TRBJ2-1; CDR3 length: 15; D gene: NA; V gene: TRBV7-2
CDR3 DNA: TGTGCCAGCAGTTACAGGGACAGGGGCTACGAGCAGTACTTC; CDR3 protein: CASSYRDRGYEQYF; clone size: few; J gene: TRBJ2-7; CDR3 length: 14; D gene: TRBD1; V gene: TRBV6-5
CDR3 DNA: TGCGCCAGCAGTACTAGCGGGGTGTACACCGGGGAGCTGTTTTTT; CDR3 protein: CASSTSGVYTGELFF; clone size: NA; J gene: TRBJ2-2; CDR3 length: 15; D gene: TRBD2; V gene: TRBV10-2
CDR3 DNA: TGTGCCAGCAGCTTAAGGGTTGACAATGAGCAGTTCTTC; CDR3 protein: CASSLRVDNEQFF; clone size: few; J gene: TRBJ2-1; CDR3 length: 13; D gene: NA; V gene: TRBV7-2
CDR3 DNA: TGTGCCAGCGAGCAAAAGGGGGGTTCGGAAGCTTTCTTT; CDR3 protein: CASEQKGGSEAFF; clone size: NA; J gene: TRBJ1-1; CDR3 length: 13; D gene: NA; V gene: TRBV6-6
CDR3 DNA: TGTGCCAGCAGCTTAGAGGACAGTAATAATTCACCCCTCCACTTT; CDR3 protein: CASSLEDSNNSPLHF; clone size: NA; J gene: TRBJ1-6; CDR3 length: 15; D gene: NA; V gene: TRBV7-9
CDR3 DNA: TGTGCCAGCAGCCGCAGGACTAGCGGGGGGCTAGGTACGCAGTATTTT; CDR3 protein: CASSRRTSGGLGTQYF; clone size: few; J gene: TRBJ2-3; CDR3 length: 16; D gene: TRBD2; V gene: TRBV14
CDR3 DNA: TGTGCCAGCAAGTCCGAGGGACTCTATGGCTACACCTTC; CDR3 protein: CASKSEGLYGYTF; clone size: NA; J gene: TRBJ1-2; CDR3 length: 13; D gene: NA; V gene: TRBV7-2
CDR3 DNA: TGTGCCTGGAGCGCCCCGCGGACAGGGGTGTATGATACGCAGTATTTT; CDR3 protein: CAWSAPRTGVYDTQYF; clone size: NA; J gene: TRBJ2-3; CDR3 length: 16; D gene: TRBD1; V gene: TRBV30
CDR3 DNA: TGCGCCAGCAGCCAAGAGGTGGGGGGAGGCTACACCTTC; CDR3 protein: CASSQEVGGGYTF; clone size: NA; J gene: TRBJ1-2; CDR3 length: 13; D gene: NA; V gene: TRBV4-3
CDR3 DNA: TGTGCCTGGAGTGTTGGTAGCGGATGGTTAGATACGCAGTATTTT; CDR3 protein: CAWSVGSGWLDTQYF; clone size: NA; J gene: TRBJ2-3; CDR3 length: 15; D gene: NA; V gene: TRBV30
CDR3 DNA: TGTGCCAGCAGCTTGGACGGGGGGCTCATCTATGGCTACACCTTC; CDR3 protein: CASSLDGGLIYGYTF; clone size: NA; J gene: TRBJ1-2; CDR3 length: 15; D gene: NA; V gene: TRBV5-4
CDR3 DNA: TGTGCCAGCAGCGAACGGGACAGGAACATTCAGTACTTC; CDR3 protein: CASSERDRNIQYF; clone size: many; J gene: TRBJ2-4; CDR3 length: 13; D gene: TRBD1; V gene: TRBV9
CDR3 DNA: TGTGCCAGCAGTTCAGGGGGAGATGTAAATGAGCAGTTCTTC; CDR3 protein: CASSSGGDVNEQFF; clone size: NA; J gene: TRBJ2-1; CDR3 length: 14; D gene: TRBD1; V gene: TRBV6-5
CDR3 DNA: TGCAGCGCCACTTGGGTGGCGGGTAATGAGCAGTTCTTC; CDR3 protein: CSATWVAGNEQFF; clone size: many; J gene: TRBJ2-1; CDR3 length: 13; D gene: NA; V gene: TRBV29-1
CDR3 DNA: TGTGCCAGCAGCTTGAAGGGGAGCTACACCTTC; CDR3 protein: CASSLKGSYTF; clone size: few; J gene: TRBJ1-2; CDR3 length: 11; D gene: NA; V gene: TRBV7-9
CDR3 DNA: TGTGCCAGCTCGGGGGACTCCTACGAGCAGTACTTC; CDR3 protein: CASSGDSYEQYF; clone size: few; J gene: TRBJ2-7; CDR3 length: 12; D gene: NA; V gene: TRBV11-3
CDR3 DNA: TGCGCCAGCAGCCAAGAGGGACAGACCTGGGGTCACTATGGCTACACCTTC; CDR3 protein: CASSQEGQTWGHYGYTF; clone size: NA; J gene: TRBJ1-2; CDR3 length: 17; D gene: TRBD1; V gene: TRBV4-3
CDR3 DNA: TGCAGCGTTGATTCCTGGACACGGAGTGGTAACACCTTC; CDR3 protein: CSVDSWTRSGNTF; clone size: many; J gene: TRBJ1-2; CDR3 length: 13; D gene: NA; V gene: TRBV29-1
CDR3 DNA: TGCGCCAGCAGCCAAGGGCGCAGCACAGATACGCAGTATTTT; CDR3 protein: CASSQGRSTDTQYF; clone size: NA; J gene: TRBJ2-3; CDR3 length: 14; D gene: NA; V gene: TRBV4-3
CDR3 DNA: TGTGCCAGCTCACCCCCCCGAGGGACAGGGGCGAGGCGGGTGAACGAGCAGTACTTC; CDR3 protein: CASSPPRGTGARRVNEQYF; clone size: many; J gene: TRBJ2-7; CDR3 length: 19; D gene: TRBD1; V gene: TRBV18
CDR3 DNA: TGTGCCAGCAGGACTAGCGGGGGGTATTACCCAGATACGCAGTATTTT; CDR3 protein: CASRTSGGYYPDTQYF; clone size: NA; J gene: TRBJ2-3; CDR3 length: 16; D gene: TRBD2; V gene: TRBV2
CDR3 DNA: TGTGCCAGCAGCTTGGTGGGTGCTCGGAGGACCGGGGAGCTGTTTTTT; CDR3 protein: CASSLVGARRTGELFF; clone size: few; J gene: TRBJ2-2; CDR3 length: 16; D gene: NA; V gene: TRBV5-6
CDR3 DNA: TGTGCCAGCAGCTTAGCGCGGGACCTGAACACTGAAGCTTTCTTT; CDR3 protein: CASSLARDLNTEAFF; clone size: few; J gene: TRBJ1-1; CDR3 length: 15; D gene: NA; V gene: TRBV7-6
CDR3 DNA: TGTGCCAGCAGCTTAGGGGGAGGAGCTTTCTTT; CDR3 protein: CASSLGGGAFF; clone size: few; J gene: TRBJ1-1; CDR3 length: 11; D gene: NA; V gene: TRBV7-2
CDR3 DNA: TGTGCCAGCAGCCCTATAGCGGGTGAGCAGTTCTTC; CDR3 protein: CASSPIAGEQFF; clone size: few; J gene: TRBJ2-1; CDR3 length: 12; D gene: TRBD2; V gene: TRBV6-7
CDR3 DNA: TGTGCCAGTAGTATAGCCGATCTGGGAGGGTACGAGCAGTACTTC; CDR3 protein: CASSIADLGGYEQYF; clone size: NA; J gene: TRBJ2-7; CDR3 length: 15; D gene: TRBD2; V gene: TRBV19
CDR3 DNA: TGCGCCAGCAGCTTGAACGGGGGGAACACTGAAGCTTTCTTT; CDR3 protein: CASSLNGGNTEAFF; clone size: NA; J gene: TRBJ1-1; CDR3 length: 14; D gene: NA; V gene: TRBV5-1
CDR3 DNA: TGCAGTGCGGAGGAGCGCGAGACCCAGTACTTC; CDR3 protein: CSAEERETQYF; clone size: few; J gene: TRBJ2-5; CDR3 length: 11; D gene: NA; V gene: TRBV20-1
CDR3 DNA: TGTGCCAGCAGCGCAAGGGACGGCACCGCTTCCTACGAGCAGTACTTC; CDR3 protein: CASSARDGTASYEQYF; clone size: NA; J gene: TRBJ2-7; CDR3 length: 16; D gene: NA; V gene: TRBV11-2
CDR3 DNA: TGTGCCAGTAGTAACTATCGCGGACTTGCGGAAGCTTTCTTT; CDR3 protein: CASSNYRGLAEAFF; clone size: few; J gene: TRBJ1-1; CDR3 length: 14; D gene: NA; V gene: TRBV19
CDR3 DNA: TGTGCCAGCAGCTTAGCCACTAGCGGGGGGGCCTTACCCGGGGAGCTGTTTTTT; CDR3 protein: CASSLATSGGALPGELFF; clone size: NA; J gene: TRBJ2-2; CDR3 length: 18; D gene: TRBD2; V gene: TRBV7-2
CDR3 DNA: TGCAGCGTTACCTACAGACCGAGGGGTGATGAAGCTTTCTTT; CDR3 protein: CSVTYRPRGDEAFF; clone size: NA; J gene: TRBJ1-1; CDR3 length: 14; D gene: NA; V gene: TRBV29-1
CDR3 DNA: TGTGCCAGCAGCCCCGGACAGGGAAGCAAAAATGAAGCTTTCTTT; CDR3 protein: CASSPGQGSKNEAFF; clone size: few; J gene: TRBJ1-1; CDR3 length: 15; D gene: TRBD1; V gene: TRBV7-3
CDR3 DNA: TGCGCCAGCAGCCAAGATTTTGGGCAGGGAACAGATACGCAGTATTTT; CDR3 protein: CASSQDFGQGTDTQYF; clone size: NA; J gene: TRBJ2-3; CDR3 length: 16; D gene: NA; V gene: TRBV4-3
CDR3 DNA: TGTGCCAGCAGCGACCGATCTAGCACAGATACGCAGTATTTT; CDR3 protein: CASSDRSSTDTQYF; clone size: few; J gene: TRBJ2-3; CDR3 length: 14; D gene: NA; V gene: TRBV9
CDR3 DNA: TGTGCCACCGGGACAGGGGGCCCGACTAACTATGGCTACACCTTC; CDR3 protein: CATGTGGPTNYGYTF; clone size: NA; J gene: TRBJ1-2; CDR3 length: 15; D gene: TRBD1; V gene: TRBV27
CDR3 DNA: TGTGCCACCAGCAGAGATAGGAGGGTCCGGCAGCCCCAGCATTTT; CDR3 protein: CATSRDRRVRQPQHF; clone size: few; J gene: TRBJ1-5; CDR3 length: 15; D gene: NA; V gene: TRBV15
CDR3 DNA: TGTGCCAGCAGCTGGCAGAGCAATCAGCCCCAGCATTTT; CDR3 protein: CASSWQSNQPQHF; clone size: NA; J gene: TRBJ1-5; CDR3 length: 13; D gene: NA; V gene: TRBV25-1
CDR3 DNA: TGTGCCAGCAGCTTAGATGGGGGAACTGAAGCTTTCTTT; CDR3 protein: CASSLDGGTEAFF; clone size: few; J gene: TRBJ1-1; CDR3 length: 13; D gene: NA; V gene: TRBV11-3
CDR3 DNA: TGTGCCAGCAGCTGGGGGACTAGCGGGGTCATAGATACGCAGTATTTT; CDR3 protein: CASSWGTSGVIDTQYF; clone size: few; J gene: TRBJ2-3; CDR3 length: 16; D gene: TRBD2; V gene: TRBV5-4
CDR3 DNA: TGCGCCAGCAGGCAGAGACTAGGGGGCCTAAACGAGCAGTACTTC; CDR3 protein: CASRQRLGGLNEQYF; clone size: NA; J gene: TRBJ2-7; CDR3 length: 15; D gene: NA; V gene: TRBV4-3
CDR3 DNA: TGTGCCACCAGCAGAGAAGGGCAGGCCTCCCGTTACAATGAGCAGTTCTTC; CDR3 protein: CATSREGQASRYNEQFF; clone size: few; J gene: TRBJ2-1; CDR3 length: 17; D gene: NA; V gene: TRBV15
CDR3 DNA: TGCAGTGCTGAACCGGGGGTCGAAGCTTTCTTT; CDR3 protein: CSAEPGVEAFF; clone size: NA; J gene: TRBJ1-1; CDR3 length: 11; D gene: NA; V gene: TRBV20-1
CDR3 DNA: TGTGCCAGCAGCCCCACACCTCCCGGGACTAGCGGGAATGAGCAGTTCTTC; CDR3 protein: CASSPTPPGTSGNEQFF; clone size: NA; J gene: TRBJ2-1; CDR3 length: 17; D gene: TRBD2; V gene: TRBV7-2
CDR3 DNA: TGCGCCAGCAGCCAAGACCGGCGGGAGGGCCCGTCTCAAAGAAACATTCAGTACTTC; CDR3 protein: CASSQDRREGPSQRNIQYF; clone size: NA; J gene: TRBJ2-4; CDR3 length: 19; D gene: TRBD2; V gene: TRBV4-3
CDR3 DNA: TGTGCCAGCAGCCCCCGGAGCAGGGACGAGCAGTTCTTC; CDR3 protein: CASSPRSRDEQFF; clone size: many; J gene: TRBJ2-1; CDR3 length: 13; D gene: NA; V gene: TRBV7-9
CDR3 DNA: TGTGCCTGGAGGTCTAGCGGGAGTAGGGGGGAGACCCAGTACTTC; CDR3 protein: CAWRSSGSRGETQYF; clone size: NA; J gene: TRBJ2-5; CDR3 length: 15; D gene: TRBD2; V gene: TRBV30